The rows below give T cell receptor beta chains drawn from one sample of a study of T cells in Graves' hyperthyroidism and ophthalmopathy. In TCRdb, the multiplex PCR reads were re-called with MiXCR into one record per CDR3 protein. The table lists about 400,000 distinct CDR3 sequences, just under 15% of them singletons. Sequencing input: blood. These receptors originate from a woman aged 30 to 39 with Graves' hyperthyroidism. Both conserved end residues are trimmed from each CDR3. Fields, in order: D gene, V gene, CDR3 protein. A D gene is named only where the DNA matches it firmly.

>.|TRBV3-1
ASSQALEQF
>.|TRBV12-3/TRBV12-4
ASSPIGHNYEQY
>TRBD2|TRBV10-3
AISEYPLAGGSYNEQF
>.|TRBV3-1
ASSRFDTGELF
>.|TRBV29-1
SVDGLEQF
>.|TRBV10-3
AISARTDEQF
>.|TRBV27
ASSLNSVIPTNEQF
>TRBD2|TRBV5-1
ASTPSGTSGYNEQF
>.|TRBV4-1
ASSQPTGTYGYT
>TRBD2|TRBV29-1
SVEGTSGRPLGNEQF
>.|TRBV7-2
ASSPPPSRGAQY
>.|TRBV20-1
SEALIGFEQF
>.|TRBV13
ASSLPGFEQF
>.|TRBV29-1
SVGDGAGVYEQY
>.|TRBV20-1
SARTGAVRKDTQY
>TRBD1|TRBV5-1
ASSLAPGTGGHNEQF
>.|TRBV27
ASSLEGQYYEQY
>.|TRBV14
ASSPRTVNSPLH
>TRBD2|TRBV20-1
SARDGSGSRDTQY
>TRBD2|TRBV20-1
SARRTSGSEQF
>TRBD2|TRBV7-6
ASSLDAGGGDTQY
>.|TRBV2
ASSEALRGANTEAF
>.|TRBV5-1
ASRRGDLDDEQF
>.|TRBV6-1
ASSESLILSWVVNTEAF
>.|TRBV18
ASSPDRIYEQY
>.|TRBV6-1
ASGRSGPMNTEAF
>TRBD2|TRBV19
ASSIGLDNEQF
>.|TRBV18
ASSPGSPNEQF
>.|TRBV9
ASSVTWDGLEAF
>.|TRBV12-3/TRBV12-4
ASSLRQVNTEAF
>TRBD1|TRBV7-8
ASSTSNTGVGYT
>.|TRBV3-1
ASSSYGLQTYNEQF
>TRBD1|TRBV20-1
SASGTGASGANVLT
>TRBD2|TRBV20-1
SARDTVSGRYEQY
>.|TRBV27
ASRLIVSSYEQY
>TRBD1|TRBV6-1
ASSAEDRVNEQY
>.|TRBV12-3/TRBV12-4
ASSFRPNQPQH
>TRBD2|TRBV7-2
ASSRLAGVNYNEQF
>TRBD2|TRBV6-1
ASIPAGEETQY
>.|TRBV24-1
ATSAEVGTDTQY
>.|TRBV15
ATSPGETQY
>.|TRBV12-3/TRBV12-4
ASSFDRSNTEAF